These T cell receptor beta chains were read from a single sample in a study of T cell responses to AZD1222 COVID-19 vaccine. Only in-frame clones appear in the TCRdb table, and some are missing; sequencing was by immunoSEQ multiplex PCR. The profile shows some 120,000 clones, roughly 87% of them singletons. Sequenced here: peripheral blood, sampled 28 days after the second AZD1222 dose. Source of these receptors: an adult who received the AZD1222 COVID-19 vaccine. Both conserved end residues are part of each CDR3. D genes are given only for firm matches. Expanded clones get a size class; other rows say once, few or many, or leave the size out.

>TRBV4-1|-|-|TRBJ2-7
CASSQDHTGYGDEQYF
TGCGCCAGCAGCCAAGATCACACAGGGTATGGAGACGAGCAGTACTTC
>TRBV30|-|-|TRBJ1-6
CAWSRGSSTLHF
TGTGCCTGGAGTAGGGGGTCGTCGACCCTCCACTTT
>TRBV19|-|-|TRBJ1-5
CASRLFLGSNQPQHF
TGTGCCAGTAGACTATTTTTAGGGAGCAATCAGCCCCAGCATTTT
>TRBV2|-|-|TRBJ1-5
CASSDSNQPQHF
TGTGCCAGCAGTGACAGCAATCAGCCCCAGCATTTT
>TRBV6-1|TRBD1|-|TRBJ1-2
CASSEMGTGNYYGYTF
TGTGCCAGCAGTGAAATGGGGACAGGGAATTACTATGGCTACACCTTC
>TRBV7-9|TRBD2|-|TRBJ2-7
CASSTSVAYEQYF
TGTGCCAGCAGTACTAGCGTGGCCTACGAGCAGTACTTC
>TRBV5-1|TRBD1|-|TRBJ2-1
CASSSGQGYNEQFF
TGCGCCAGCAGCTCGGGACAGGGCTACAATGAGCAGTTCTTC
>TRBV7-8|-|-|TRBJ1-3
CASSLASGTRSGNTIYF
TGTGCCAGCAGCTTAGCTTCGGGGACCCGCTCTGGAAACACCATATATTTT
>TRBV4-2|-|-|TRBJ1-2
CASSLEGTGPHYGYTF
TGTGCCAGCAGCCTAGAGGGTACCGGCCCCCACTATGGCTACACCTTC
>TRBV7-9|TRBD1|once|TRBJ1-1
CASSLGDRGDTEAFF
TGTGCCAGCAGCTTAGGCGACAGGGGCGACACTGAAGCTTTCTTT
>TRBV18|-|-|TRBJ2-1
CASSPANPRVGDEQFF
TGTGCCAGCTCACCAGCAAATCCTCGGGTGGGCGATGAGCAGTTCTTC
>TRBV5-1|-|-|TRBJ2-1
CASSLRVGQSYNEQFF
TGCGCCAGCAGCTTGAGAGTAGGACAGTCGTACAATGAGCAGTTCTTC
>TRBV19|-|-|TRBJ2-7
CASSKVSSFSYEQYF
TGTGCCAGTAGTAAGGTATCCAGTTTCTCCTACGAGCAGTACTTC
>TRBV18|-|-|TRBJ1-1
CASSPYREGNTEAFF
TGTGCCAGCTCACCCTACAGGGAGGGTAACACTGAAGCTTTCTTT
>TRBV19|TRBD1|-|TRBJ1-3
CASSMLQGAGNTIYF
TGTGCCAGTAGTATGTTACAGGGGGCTGGAAACACCATATATTTT
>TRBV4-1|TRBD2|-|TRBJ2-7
CASSQDRYLAGGTPYEQYF
TGCGCCAGCAGCCAAGATCGGTACCTAGCGGGAGGTACCCCCTACGAGCAGTACTTC
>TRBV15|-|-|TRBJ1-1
CATSRGPGAFF
TGTGCCACCAGCAGAGGTCCGGGAGCTTTCTTT
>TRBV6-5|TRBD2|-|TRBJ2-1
CASRPAGGQDEQFF
TGTGCCAGCAGACCAGCGGGAGGGCAGGATGAGCAGTTCTTC
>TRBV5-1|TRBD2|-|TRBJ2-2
CASSLEGGGRELFF
TGCGCCAGCAGCTTGGAAGGCGGGGGTCGGGAGCTGTTTTTT
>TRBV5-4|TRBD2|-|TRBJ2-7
CASKRAGGLTYEQYF
TGTGCCAGCAAAAGGGCGGGAGGCCTAACCTACGAGCAGTACTTC
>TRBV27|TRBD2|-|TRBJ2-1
CASSLTTSGGREQFF
TGTGCCAGCAGTCTAACGACTAGCGGGGGGCGTGAGCAGTTCTTC
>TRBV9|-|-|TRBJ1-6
CASSVATGVSSPLHF
TGTGCCAGCAGCGTAGCTACGGGGGTTTCTTCACCCCTCCACTTT
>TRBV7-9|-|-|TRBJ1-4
CASSLDGGRGEKLFF
TGTGCCAGCAGCCTAGACGGTGGAAGGGGAGAAAAACTGTTTTTT
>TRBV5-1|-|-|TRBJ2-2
CASSLDGTTGELFF
TGCGCCAGCAGCCTGGACGGTACCACCGGGGAGCTGTTTTTT
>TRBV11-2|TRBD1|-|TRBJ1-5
CASSLGPLGQGGQPQHF
TGTGCCAGCAGCTTAGGCCCTCTGGGCCAGGGGGGCCAGCCCCAGCATTTT